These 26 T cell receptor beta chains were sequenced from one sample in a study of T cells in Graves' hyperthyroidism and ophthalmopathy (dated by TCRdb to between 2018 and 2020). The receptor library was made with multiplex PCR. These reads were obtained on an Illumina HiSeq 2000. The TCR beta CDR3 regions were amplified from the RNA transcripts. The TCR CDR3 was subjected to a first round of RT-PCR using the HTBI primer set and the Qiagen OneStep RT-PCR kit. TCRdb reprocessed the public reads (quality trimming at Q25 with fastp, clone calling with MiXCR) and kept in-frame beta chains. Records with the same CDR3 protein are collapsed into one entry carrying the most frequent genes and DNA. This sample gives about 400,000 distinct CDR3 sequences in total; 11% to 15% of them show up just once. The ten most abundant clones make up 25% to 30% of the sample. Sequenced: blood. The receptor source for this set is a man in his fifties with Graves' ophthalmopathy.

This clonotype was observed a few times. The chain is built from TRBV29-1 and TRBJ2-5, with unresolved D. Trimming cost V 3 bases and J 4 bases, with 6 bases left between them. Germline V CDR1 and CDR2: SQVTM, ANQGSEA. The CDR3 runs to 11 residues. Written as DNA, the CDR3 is TGCAGCGTTGACATGGGAGAGACCCAGTACTTC. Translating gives CSVDMGETQYF.

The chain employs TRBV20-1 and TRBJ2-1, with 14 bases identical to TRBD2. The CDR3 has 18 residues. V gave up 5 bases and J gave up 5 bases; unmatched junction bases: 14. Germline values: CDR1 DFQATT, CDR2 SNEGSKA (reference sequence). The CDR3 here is CSAGTGLAGEPTDNEQFF. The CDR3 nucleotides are TGCAGTGCTGGAACGGGACTAGCGGGAGAACCGACCGACAATGAGCAGTTCTTC.

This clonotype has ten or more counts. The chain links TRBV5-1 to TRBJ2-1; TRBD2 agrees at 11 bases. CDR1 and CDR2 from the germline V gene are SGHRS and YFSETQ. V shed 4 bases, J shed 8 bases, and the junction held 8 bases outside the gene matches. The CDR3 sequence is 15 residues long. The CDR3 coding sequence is TGCGCCAGCAGCCTGGAACTAGCGGGAGACCATGAGCAGTTCTTC. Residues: CASSLELAGDHEQFF. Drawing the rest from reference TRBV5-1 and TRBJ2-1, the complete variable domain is KAGVTQTPRYLIKTRGQQVTLSCSPISGHRSVSWYQQTPGQGLQFLFEYFSETQRNKGNFPGRFSGRQFSNSRSEMNVSTLELGDSALYLCASSLELAGDHEQFFGPGTRLTVL.

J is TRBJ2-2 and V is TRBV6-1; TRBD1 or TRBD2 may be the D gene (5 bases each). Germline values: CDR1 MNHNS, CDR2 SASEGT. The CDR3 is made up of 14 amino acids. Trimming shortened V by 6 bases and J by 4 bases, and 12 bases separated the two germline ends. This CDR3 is CASRTGAGTGELFF. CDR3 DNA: TGTGCCAGCAGGACTGGGGCGGGCACCGGGGAGCTGTTTTTT.

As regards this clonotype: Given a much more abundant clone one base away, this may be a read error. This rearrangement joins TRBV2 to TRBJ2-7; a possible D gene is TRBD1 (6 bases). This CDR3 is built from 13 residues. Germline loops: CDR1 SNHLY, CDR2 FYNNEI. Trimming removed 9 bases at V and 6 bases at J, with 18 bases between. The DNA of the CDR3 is TGTGCCAGGAGTACGACAGGACCAAGCGAGCAGTACTTC. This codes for CARSTTGPSEQYF.

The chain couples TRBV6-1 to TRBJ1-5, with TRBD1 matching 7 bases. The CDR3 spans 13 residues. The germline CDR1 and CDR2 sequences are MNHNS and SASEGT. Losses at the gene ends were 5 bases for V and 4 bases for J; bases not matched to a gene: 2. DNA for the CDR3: TGTGCCAGCAGTAAGACAGGGAATCAGCCCCAGCATTTT. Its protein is CASSKTGNQPQHF.

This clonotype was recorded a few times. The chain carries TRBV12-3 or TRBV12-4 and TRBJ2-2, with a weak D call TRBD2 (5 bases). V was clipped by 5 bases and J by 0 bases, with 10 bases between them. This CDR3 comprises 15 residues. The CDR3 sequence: CASSRLATNTGELFF. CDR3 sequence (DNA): TGTGCCAGCAGTCGCCTAGCTACGAACACCGGGGAGCTGTTTTTT.

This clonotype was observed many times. This chain's CDR3 is CASSGLAGEAEQFF. The CDR3 region has the DNA TGTGCCAGCAGCGGACTAGCGGGAGAGGCTGAGCAGTTCTTC. The V gene is TRBV2, the J gene TRBJ2-1; 13 nucleotides line up with TRBD2. The ends lost 6 bases at V and 9 bases at J; junction bases unmatched: 5. CDR3 length: 14 residues. Germline CDR1 is SNHLY and CDR2 is FYNNEI.

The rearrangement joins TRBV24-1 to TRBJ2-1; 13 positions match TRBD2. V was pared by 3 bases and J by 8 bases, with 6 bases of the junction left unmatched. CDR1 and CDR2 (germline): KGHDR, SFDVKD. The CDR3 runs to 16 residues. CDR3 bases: TGTGCCACCAGTGATACTAGCGGGAGGGCCTGGGATGAGCAGTTCTTC. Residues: CATSDTSGRAWDEQFF.

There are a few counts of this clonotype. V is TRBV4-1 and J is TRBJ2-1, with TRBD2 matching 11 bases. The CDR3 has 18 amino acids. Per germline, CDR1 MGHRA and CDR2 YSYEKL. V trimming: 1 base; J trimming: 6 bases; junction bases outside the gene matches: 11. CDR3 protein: CASSQGGLAAERGNEQFF. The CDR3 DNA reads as TGCGCCAGCAGCCAAGGGGGACTAGCGGCCGAAAGGGGCAATGAGCAGTTCTTC.

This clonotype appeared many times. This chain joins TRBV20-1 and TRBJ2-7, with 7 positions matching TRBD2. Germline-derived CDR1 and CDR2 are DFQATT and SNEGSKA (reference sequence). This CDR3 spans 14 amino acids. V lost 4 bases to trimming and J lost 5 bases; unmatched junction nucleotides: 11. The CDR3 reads CSAKVLADGDEQYF. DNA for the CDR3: TGCAGTGCTAAAGTTCTAGCGGATGGGGACGAGCAGTACTTC.

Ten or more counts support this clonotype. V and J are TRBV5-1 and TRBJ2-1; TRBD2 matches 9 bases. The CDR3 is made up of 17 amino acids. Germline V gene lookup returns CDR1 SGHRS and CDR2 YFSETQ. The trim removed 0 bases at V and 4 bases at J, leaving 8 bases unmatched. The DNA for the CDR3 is TGCGCCAGCAGCTTGGTCCCTAGCGGGGACCTTTACAATGAGCAGTTCTTC. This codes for CASSLVPSGDLYNEQFF. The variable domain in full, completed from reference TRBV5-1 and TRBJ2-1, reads KAGVTQTPRYLIKTRGQQVTLSCSPISGHRSVSWYQQTPGQGLQFLFEYFSETQRNKGNFPGRFSGRQFSNSRSEMNVSTLELGDSALYLCASSLVPSGDLYNEQFFGPGTRLTVL.

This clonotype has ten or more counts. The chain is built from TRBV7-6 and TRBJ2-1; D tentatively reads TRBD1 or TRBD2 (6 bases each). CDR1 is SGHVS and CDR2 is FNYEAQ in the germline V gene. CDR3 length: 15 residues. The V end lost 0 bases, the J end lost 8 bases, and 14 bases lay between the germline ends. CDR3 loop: CASSLAGGGFHEQFF. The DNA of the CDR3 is TGTGCCAGCAGCTTAGCCGGGGGCGGTTTCCATGAGCAGTTCTTC.

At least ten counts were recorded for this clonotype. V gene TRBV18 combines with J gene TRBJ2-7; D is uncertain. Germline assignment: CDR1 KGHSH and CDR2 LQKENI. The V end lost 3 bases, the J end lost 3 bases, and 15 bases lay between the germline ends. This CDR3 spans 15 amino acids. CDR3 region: CASSPGSQKNYEQYF. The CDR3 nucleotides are TGTGCCAGCTCACCGGGAAGTCAGAAAAACTACGAGCAGTACTTC.

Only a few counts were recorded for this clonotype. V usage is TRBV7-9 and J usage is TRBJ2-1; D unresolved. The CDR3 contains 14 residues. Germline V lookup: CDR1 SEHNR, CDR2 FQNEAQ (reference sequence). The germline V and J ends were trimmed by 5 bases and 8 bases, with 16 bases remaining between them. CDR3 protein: CASSPPDPGDEQFF. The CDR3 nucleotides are TGTGCCAGCAGCCCCCCGGACCCCGGAGATGAGCAGTTCTTC.

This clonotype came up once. This CDR3 reads CASSLSGRERDEQFF. CDR3 nucleotide sequence: TGCGCCAGCAGCTTGTCCGGGAGGGAGCGTGATGAGCAGTTCTTC. The chain recombines TRBV5-1 with TRBJ2-1; 8 bases match TRBD2. The CDR3 sequence is 15 residues long. J lost 8 bases, V lost 1 base, and 8 bases had no gene match. The germline gives CDR1 SGHRS, CDR2 YFSETQ.

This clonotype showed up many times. In DNA, the CDR3 is TGCAGCGTTGATGGAACCGCCCCCGGGACGGGCTATGGCTACACCTTC. Translating it yields CSVDGTAPGTGYGYTF. The chain couples TRBV29-1 to TRBJ1-2; weak D call: TRBD1 (5 bases). The CDR3 has 16 residues. Trimming took 3 bases from V and 4 from J, leaving 21 bases between them. Germline loops: CDR1 SQVTM, CDR2 ANQGSEA.

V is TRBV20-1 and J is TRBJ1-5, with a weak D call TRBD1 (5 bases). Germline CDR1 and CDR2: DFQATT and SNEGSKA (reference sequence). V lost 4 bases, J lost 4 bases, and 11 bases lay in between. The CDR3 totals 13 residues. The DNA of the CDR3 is TGCAGTGCTAAGATCAGGGCTAATCAGCCCCAGCATTTT. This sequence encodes CSAKIRANQPQHF.

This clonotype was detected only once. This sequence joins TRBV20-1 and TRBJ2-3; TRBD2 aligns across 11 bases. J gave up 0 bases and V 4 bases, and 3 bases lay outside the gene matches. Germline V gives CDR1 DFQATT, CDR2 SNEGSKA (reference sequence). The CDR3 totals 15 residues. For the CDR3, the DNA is TGCAGTGCTATCTGGACTAGCGGGAGCACAGATACGCAGTATTTT. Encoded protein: CSAIWTSGSTDTQYF.

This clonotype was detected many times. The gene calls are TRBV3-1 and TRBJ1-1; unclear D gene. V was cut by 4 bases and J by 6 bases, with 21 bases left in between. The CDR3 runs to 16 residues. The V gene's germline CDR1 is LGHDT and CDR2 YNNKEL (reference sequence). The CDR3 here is CASSLTSPRGGAEAFF. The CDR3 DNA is TGTGCCAGCAGCCTCACAAGTCCCCGGGGAGGAGCTGAAGCTTTCTTT. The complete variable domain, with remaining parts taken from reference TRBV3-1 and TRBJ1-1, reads DTAVSQTPKYLVTQMGNDKSIKCEQNLGHDTMYWYKQDSKKFLKIMFSYNNKELIINETVPNRFSPKSPDKAHLNLHINSLELGDSAVYFCASSLTSPRGGAEAFFGQGTRLTVV.

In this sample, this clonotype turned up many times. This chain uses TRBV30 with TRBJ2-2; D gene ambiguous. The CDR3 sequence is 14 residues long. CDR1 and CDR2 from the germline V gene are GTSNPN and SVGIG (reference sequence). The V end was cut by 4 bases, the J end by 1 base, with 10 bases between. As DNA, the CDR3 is TGTGCCTGGATTGGGTCGTGGAACACCGGGGAGCTGTTTTTT. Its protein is CAWIGSWNTGELFF.

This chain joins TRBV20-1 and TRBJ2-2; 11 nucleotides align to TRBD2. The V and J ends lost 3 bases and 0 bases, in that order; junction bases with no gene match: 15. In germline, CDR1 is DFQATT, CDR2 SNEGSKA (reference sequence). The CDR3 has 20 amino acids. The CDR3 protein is CSARHPATSGRAANTGELFF. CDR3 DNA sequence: TGCAGTGCTAGGCACCCCGCAACTAGCGGGAGAGCGGCGAACACCGGGGAGCTGTTTTTT.

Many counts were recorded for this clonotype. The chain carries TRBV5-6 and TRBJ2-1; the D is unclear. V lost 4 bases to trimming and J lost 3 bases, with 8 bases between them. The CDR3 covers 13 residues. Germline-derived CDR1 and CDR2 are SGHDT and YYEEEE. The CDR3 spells CASSLGNYNEQFF. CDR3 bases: TGTGCCAGCAGCCTTGGGAACTACAATGAGCAGTTCTTC.

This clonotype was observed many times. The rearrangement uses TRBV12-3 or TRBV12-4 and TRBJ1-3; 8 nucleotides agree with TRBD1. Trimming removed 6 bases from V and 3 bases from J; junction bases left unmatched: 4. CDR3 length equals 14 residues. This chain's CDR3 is CASSRDRGGNTIYF. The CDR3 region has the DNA TGTGCCAGCAGCCGCGACAGGGGTGGAAACACCATATATTTT.

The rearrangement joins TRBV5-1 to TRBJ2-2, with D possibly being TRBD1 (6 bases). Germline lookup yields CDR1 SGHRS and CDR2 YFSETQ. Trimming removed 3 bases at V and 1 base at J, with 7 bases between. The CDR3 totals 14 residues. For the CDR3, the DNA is TGCGCCAGCAGCTCGACAGGGAACACCGGGGAGCTGTTTTTT. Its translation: CASSSTGNTGELFF.

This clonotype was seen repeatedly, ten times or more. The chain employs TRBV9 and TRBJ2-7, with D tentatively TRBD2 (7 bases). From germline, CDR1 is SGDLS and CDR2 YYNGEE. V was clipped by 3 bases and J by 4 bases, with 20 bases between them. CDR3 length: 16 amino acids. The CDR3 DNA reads TGTGCCAGCAGCGCCCAGCCCCAGGGAGGGGGTTACGAGCAGTACTTC. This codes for CASSAQPQGGGYEQYF.